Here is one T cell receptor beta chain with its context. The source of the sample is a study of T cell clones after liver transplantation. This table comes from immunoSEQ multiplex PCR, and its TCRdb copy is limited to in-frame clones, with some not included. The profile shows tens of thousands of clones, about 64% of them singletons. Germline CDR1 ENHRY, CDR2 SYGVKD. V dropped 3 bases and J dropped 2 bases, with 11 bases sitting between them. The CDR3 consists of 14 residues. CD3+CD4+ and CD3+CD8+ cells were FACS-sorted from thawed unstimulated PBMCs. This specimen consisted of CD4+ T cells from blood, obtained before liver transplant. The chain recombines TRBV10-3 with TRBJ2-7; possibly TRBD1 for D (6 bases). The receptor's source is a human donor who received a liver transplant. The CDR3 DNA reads TGTGCCATCAGTGAACGGGACACCACCTACGAGCAGTACTTC. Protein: CAISERDTTYEQYF.